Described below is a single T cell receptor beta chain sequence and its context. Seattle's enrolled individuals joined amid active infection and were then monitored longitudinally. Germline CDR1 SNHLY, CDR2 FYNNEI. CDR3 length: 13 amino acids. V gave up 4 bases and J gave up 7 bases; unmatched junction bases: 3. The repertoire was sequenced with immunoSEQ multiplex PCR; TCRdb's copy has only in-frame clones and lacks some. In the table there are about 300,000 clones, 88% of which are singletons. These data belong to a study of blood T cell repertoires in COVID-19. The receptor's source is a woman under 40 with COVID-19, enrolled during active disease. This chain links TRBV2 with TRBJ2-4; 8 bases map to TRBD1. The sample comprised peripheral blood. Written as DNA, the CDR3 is TGTGCCAGCAGTGGGACAGGGTTGAACATTCAGTACTTC. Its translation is CASSGTGLNIQYF.